These 7 T cell receptor beta chains originate from one sample sequenced in a study of Ad26.COV2.S vaccination and SARS-CoV-2 variants. Indicated treatment: some 20 received Ad26.COV2.S at low or high dose, single or two shots; roughly 5 received placebo; per-sample allocation not given. Material that was analyzed had been drawn on day 63 after the first vaccine or placebo injection. Repertoires were generated with immunoSEQ multiplex PCR, while TCRdb's copy carries only in-frame clones and drops some. The sample comprises some 520,000 clones, 87% of which are singletons, and more than 10% rests with the top ten. The sample in question was peripheral blood, obtained in a trial of Ad26.COV2.S vaccine versus placebo. Receptor source: a person aged 18 to 59 who received the Ad26.COV2.S COVID-19 vaccine or a placebo.

This chain links TRBV6-2 or TRBV6-3 with TRBJ2-1, with D possibly being TRBD1 (5 bases). Germline V gene data show CDR1 as MNHEY and CDR2 as SVGEGT. The CDR3 is made up of 16 amino acids. V dropped 2 bases and J dropped 3 bases, with 14 bases sitting between them. CDR3 bases: TGTGCCAGCAGTTACGCTCCAGGGATAAACTACAATGAGCAGTTCTTC. Translating it yields CASSYAPGINYNEQFF.

This chain's CDR3 is CATSQQGFTYEQYF. DNA of the CDR3: TGTGCCACCAGCCAACAGGGATTTACCTACGAGCAGTACTTC. V and J are TRBV15 and TRBJ2-7; maybe TRBD1 (6 bases). The CDR3 length is 14 residues. CDR1 is LNHNV and CDR2 is YYDKDF in the germline V gene (reference sequence). Trimming shortened V by 5 bases and J by 2 bases, and 13 bases separated the two germline ends.

This chain links TRBV28 with TRBJ1-3, with D possibly TRBD1 on 6 matching bases. Germline CDR1 MDHEN, CDR2 SYDVKM. The ends were cut back, 9 bases at V and 2 bases at J, with 14 bases in the middle. The CDR3 covers 14 residues. The CDR3 loop reads CASVGTLTGNTIYF. The CDR3 DNA reads as TGTGCCAGTGTTGGGACACTTACTGGAAACACCATATATTTT.

The chain joins TRBV28 to TRBJ2-6; either TRBD1 or TRBD2 may supply D (6 bases each). This CDR3 region has 22 residues. The V gene's germline CDR1 is MDHEN and CDR2 SYDVKM. V was pared by 3 bases and J by 0 bases, with 27 bases between. CDR3 sequence (DNA): TGTGCCAGCAGTTTTGCGCTGTTGGGGGGCGCCCCCACTTCCTCTGGGGCCAACGTCCTGACTTTC. Its translation: CASSFALLGGAPTSSGANVLTF.

The V call is TRBV12-3 or TRBV12-4, the J call TRBJ2-1; D is uncertain. V was clipped by 4 bases and J by 6 bases, with 7 bases between them. The CDR3 has 12 residues. CDR3 DNA: TGTGCCAGCAGTTCTCGGATCAATGAGCAGTTCTTC. Translation gives CASSSRINEQFF.

The gene calls are TRBV19 and TRBJ1-6; TRBD1 matches at 7 bases. Per the germline V gene, CDR1 is LNHDA and CDR2 is SQIVND (reference sequence). The V gene end was trimmed by 6 bases and the J gene end by 5 bases; junction bases not matched to a gene: 10. This CDR3 comprises 16 residues. CDR3 loop: CASRSPDREDNSPLHF. CDR3 bases: TGTGCCAGTAGATCTCCCGACAGGGAGGATAATTCACCCCTCCACTTT.

The chain carries TRBV15 and TRBJ1-2; D is unresolved. CDR1 and CDR2 (germline): LNHNV, YYDKDF (reference sequence). The CDR3 runs 14 residues. Trimming took off 5 bases at V and 4 bases at J, with 14 bases between the two ends. In DNA, the CDR3 is TGTGCCACCAGCCCACCCCGGGGAACCTATGGCTACACCTTC. Its translation: CATSPPRGTYGYTF.